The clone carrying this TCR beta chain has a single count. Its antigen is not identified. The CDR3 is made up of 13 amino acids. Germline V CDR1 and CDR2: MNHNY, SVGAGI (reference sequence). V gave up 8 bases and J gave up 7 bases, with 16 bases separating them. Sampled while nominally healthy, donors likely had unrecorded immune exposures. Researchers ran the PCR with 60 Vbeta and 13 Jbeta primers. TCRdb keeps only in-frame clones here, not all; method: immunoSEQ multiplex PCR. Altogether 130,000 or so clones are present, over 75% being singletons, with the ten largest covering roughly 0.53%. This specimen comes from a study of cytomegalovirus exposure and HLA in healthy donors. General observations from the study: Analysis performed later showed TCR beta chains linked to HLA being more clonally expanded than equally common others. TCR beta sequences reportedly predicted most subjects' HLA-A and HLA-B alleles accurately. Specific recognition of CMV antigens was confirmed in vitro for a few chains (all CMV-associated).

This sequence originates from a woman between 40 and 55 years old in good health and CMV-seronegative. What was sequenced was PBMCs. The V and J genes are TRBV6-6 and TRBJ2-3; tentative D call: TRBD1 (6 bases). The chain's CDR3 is CASELGGVNTQYF. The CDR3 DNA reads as TGTGCCAGCGAACTAGGGGGTGTGAATACGCAGTATTTT.